These 16 T cell receptor beta chains were all obtained from the same sample, sequenced in a study of shared clonotypes between healthy human individuals (dated by TCRdb to the early 2020s). Library preparation was by the immunoSEQ multiplex PCR assay. The table was pulled from immuneACCESS by TCRdb, which kept in-frame rearrangements only. Such tables lose some clones; where checked, under half of the loss comes from unresolved V genes, and the rest has no known cause. The sample table shows 2 million to 3 million clones, and approximately 93% are seen once. The ten largest clones add up to around 0.4% of the sample. The sample was naive CD4+ T cells from PBMCs. This specimen's cell subset or site label, interpreted: CD45RA+ positively selected. These receptors all stem from a man younger than 35 in good health. Some clones in this sample may be carry-over from other donors' samples.

This chain joins TRBV6-1 and TRBJ1-2; D might be TRBD1 (5 bases). V was clipped by 1 base and J by 5 bases, with 8 bases between them. This CDR3 comprises 13 residues. The germline CDR1 and CDR2 sequences are MNHNS and SASEGT. CDR3 protein: CASSEGDGYGYTF. As DNA, the CDR3 is TGTGCCAGCAGTGAAGGGGACGGTTATGGCTACACCTTC.

The J gene is TRBJ2-7, the V gene TRBV6-5; 7 bases are a match to TRBD1. The CDR3 runs 13 residues. The junction had 0 bases not matched to a gene; V was cut back by 2 bases and J by 2 bases. Per the germline V gene, CDR1 is MNHEY and CDR2 is SVGAGI. The CDR3 reads CASSYTGAYEQYF. CDR3 bases: TGTGCCAGCAGTTACACAGGGGCCTACGAGCAGTACTTC.

The chain is built from TRBV30 and TRBJ1-6, with D tentatively TRBD1 (5 bases). The CDR3 spans 14 residues. Per germline, CDR1 GTSNPN and CDR2 SVGIG (reference sequence). V lost 5 bases and J 8 bases, leaving 16 bases between the germline ends. The CDR3 loop is CAWAWGGKHSPLHF. In nucleotides, the CDR3 is TGTGCCTGGGCCTGGGGGGGTAAACATTCACCCCTCCACTTT.

The chain uses TRBV5-1 and TRBJ1-2; 7 positions agree with TRBD1. The CDR3 covers 14 residues. Germline lookup yields CDR1 SGHRS and CDR2 YFSETQ. After removal of 4 bases from V and 1 base from J, the junction contained 4 bases not matched to a gene. The CDR3 coding sequence is TGCGCCAGCAGCCCACAGGGGTTTAACTATGGCTACACCTTC. As protein: CASSPQGFNYGYTF.

This chain connects TRBV2 to TRBJ1-1; the D gene is possibly TRBD1 (5 bases). The length of the CDR3 is 14 residues. Germline assignment: CDR1 SNHLY and CDR2 FYNNEI. Trimming took 5 bases from V and 3 from J, leaving 13 bases between them. CDR3 bases: TGTGCCAGCAGTATTTTGAGCAGGGACACTGAAGCTTTCTTT. Its protein product is CASSILSRDTEAFF. The full variable domain, rest sourced from reference TRBV2 and TRBJ1-1, is EPEVTQTPSHQVTQMGQEVILRCVPISNHLYFYWYRQILGQKVEFLVSFYNNEISEKSEIFDDQFSVERPDGSNFTLKIRSTKLEDSAMYFCASSILSRDTEAFFGQGTRLTVV.

The CDR3 DNA sequence: TGTGCCAGCAGCCAAGTTTTGTGGGGGGGGCTTCCGTACTTC. Translating gives CASSQVLWGGLPYF. The genes are TRBV4-2 and TRBJ2-7, with a tentative D call TRBD2 (7 bases). V dropped 1 base and J dropped 12 bases, with 19 bases sitting between them. The CDR3 is 14 amino acids. Germline V gene lookup returns CDR1 LGHNA and CDR2 YNFKEQ.

The chain uses TRBV6-1 and TRBJ2-5; D is possibly TRBD1 (5 bases). The germline V and J ends were trimmed by 2 bases and 5 bases, with 15 bases remaining between them. Germline lookup yields CDR1 MNHNS and CDR2 SASEGT. The CDR3 contains 15 residues. The CDR3 DNA is TGTGCCAGCAGTGAATTGGGGCTAGTGTTGGAGACCCAGTACTTC. It is translated as CASSELGLVLETQYF.

This clone has just one count. The chain couples TRBV6-1 to TRBJ1-4; D not resolved. Germline-derived CDR1 and CDR2 are MNHNS and SASEGT. The V and J ends lost 4 bases and 4 bases respectively, with 10 bases between them. This CDR3 region has 14 residues. CDR3 sequence: CASSAGSGNEKLFF. The DNA of the CDR3 is TGTGCCAGCAGTGCGGGGTCGGGTAATGAAAAACTGTTTTTT.

The chain couples TRBV21-1 to TRBJ1-2. TRBV21-1 is a pseudogene locus. The CDR3 extends over 14 amino acids. CDR3 in amino acids: CASSNSGGGYGYTF. The CDR3 DNA is TGTGCCAGCAGCAACTCGGGGGGCGGCTATGGCTACACCTTC.

The chain joins TRBV5-1 to TRBJ2-7; D is unresolved. The germline V gene has CDR1 SGHRS and CDR2 YFSETQ. The V gene lost 1 base and the J gene lost 1 base, with 9 bases spanning the gap. This CDR3 contains 14 residues. CDR3 loop: CASSLTLGSYEQYF. The CDR3 DNA is TGCGCCAGCAGCTTGACGCTGGGATCCTACGAGCAGTACTTC.

The chain is built from TRBV18 and TRBJ1-5; TRBD1 aligns across 7 bases. This CDR3 is built from 14 residues. Germline CDR1 and CDR2: KGHSH and LQKENI. Trimming removed 5 bases from V and 4 bases from J; junction bases left unmatched: 5. The CDR3 is CASSSGTDNQPQHF. CDR3 bases: TGTGCCAGCTCATCAGGGACAGATAATCAGCCCCAGCATTTT.

The gene calls are TRBV27 and TRBJ1-4; 8 bases are a match to TRBD1. Germline CDR1 is MNHEY and CDR2 is SMNVEV (reference sequence). The length of the CDR3 is 16 residues. Trimming cost V 5 bases and J 4 bases; bases outside gene matches: 9. The CDR3 protein is CASSASRGRVNEKLFF. For the CDR3, the DNA is TGTGCCAGCAGTGCCAGCAGGGGGCGGGTTAATGAAAAACTGTTTTTT.

V and J are TRBV11-2 and TRBJ2-3; D unclear. CDR1 SGHAT and CDR2 FQNNGV come from the germline V gene. V was trimmed by 5 bases and J by 3 bases, leaving 15 bases between them. This CDR3 has 15 amino acids. CDR3 bases: TGTGCCAGCAGCCCCGGCCCCTGGTCGACAGATACGCAGTATTTT. It encodes CASSPGPWSTDTQYF.

The chain is built from TRBV18 and TRBJ2-1; D remains ambiguous. The germline gives CDR1 KGHSH, CDR2 LQKENI. The V end was cut by 3 bases, the J end by 2 bases, with 5 bases between. The CDR3 is made up of 13 amino acids. For the CDR3, the DNA is TGTGCCAGCTCACCCAAGGCCTACAATGAGCAGTTCTTC. This gives the protein CASSPKAYNEQFF.

The rearrangement links TRBV7-2 to TRBJ2-7; D unresolved. Trimming pared 0 bases from V and 4 bases from J, leaving 16 bases between. CDR3 length equals 16 residues. Germline loops: CDR1 SGHTA, CDR2 FQGNSA. The CDR3 here is CASSLAQATSVYEQYF. DNA of the CDR3: TGTGCCAGCAGCTTAGCGCAGGCCACCTCCGTATACGAGCAGTACTTC.

The J gene is TRBJ1-1, the V gene TRBV29-1, with TRBD1 as a possible D gene (5 bases). V was pared by 7 bases and J by 5 bases, with 11 bases between. The CDR3 extends over 11 amino acids. Germline lookup yields CDR1 SQVTM and CDR2 ANQGSEA. The CDR3 nucleotides are TGCAGCGCTGGGACCACTACTGAAGCTTTCTTT. This encodes CSAGTTTEAFF. Based on the CDR3 plus reference TRBV29-1 and TRBJ1-1, the full variable domain is SAVISQKPSRDICQRGTSLTIQCQVDSQVTMMFWYRQQPGQSLTLIATANQGSEATYESGFVIDKFPISRPNLTFSTLTVSNMSPEDSSIYLCSAGTTTEAFFGQGTRLTVV.